These 28 T cell receptor beta chains originate from one sample sequenced in a study of CD8 T cells in ankylosing spondylitis. Each CDR3 protein is one row after TCRdb ran MiXCR on the 5' RACE reads. The sample comprises 40,000 or so distinct CDR3 sequences, roughly 11% of which are singletons, and approximately 1.5% rests with the top ten. Input material: blood, either unsorted or a sorted T cell fraction (not recorded which). Receptors were obtained from a male donor with ankylosing spondylitis or in good health (not recorded which).

This clonotype was counted ten times or more. The V gene is TRBV29-1, the J gene TRBJ2-5; D might be TRBD2 (5 bases). This CDR3 contains 12 residues. Germline CDR1 reads SQVTM; CDR2 reads ANQGSEA. Trimming cost V 3 bases and J 12 bases, with 17 bases left between them. The CDR3 reads CSVDLGRGNEYF. The CDR3 DNA follows: TGCAGCGTTGACCTAGGGAGAGGTAACGAGTACTTC.

V usage is TRBV2 and J usage is TRBJ2-7, with a possible D match to TRBD2 (6 bases). This CDR3 is built from 14 residues. V shed 6 bases and J shed 8 bases, with 20 bases lying between them. Germline V gene lookup returns CDR1 SNHLY and CDR2 FYNNEI. CDR3 residues: CASRAGSEGGQQYF. The CDR3, as DNA: TGTGCCAGCAGAGCGGGCTCTGAGGGTGGCCAGCAGTACTTC. Supplemented by reference TRBV2 and TRBJ2-7, the full variable domain reads EPEVTQTPSHQVTQMGQEVILRCVPISNHLYFYWYRQILGQKVEFLVSFYNNEISEKSEIFDDQFSVERPDGSNFTLKIRSTKLEDSAMYFCASRAGSEGGQQYFGPGTRLTVT.

This clonotype has ten or more counts. The chain couples TRBV5-1 to TRBJ2-7; a possible D gene is TRBD2 (6 bases). Trimming cost V 0 bases and J 5 bases, with 12 bases left between them. The CDR3 runs to 14 residues. Germline V CDR1 and CDR2: SGHRS, YFSETQ. CDR3 in DNA: TGCGCCAGCAGCTTGGGGGAGGCGATCCACGAGCAGTACTTC. Its protein is CASSLGEAIHEQYF.

Concerning this clonotype itself: Relative to the germline gene, one junction end is altered; a read error may explain this. The chain combines TRBV7-8 with TRBJ2-2; TRBD1 is a possible D gene (6 bases). This CDR3 is 16 amino acids long. The germline V gene encodes CDR1 SGHVS and CDR2 FQNEAQ. CDR3 in DNA: TGTGTCAGCAACCGCGTCGAGGGGGCGAACACCGGGGAGCTGTTTTTT. Protein sequence: CVSNRVEGANTGELFF.

Judged by abundance, this clonotype is medium-sized. V gene TRBV20-1 combines with J gene TRBJ2-3; D may match TRBD1 or TRBD2 (5 bases each). This CDR3 is 12 amino acids long. Germline-derived CDR1 and CDR2 are DFQATT and SNEGSKA (reference sequence). V lost 1 base, J lost 3 bases, and 5 bases lay in between. The CDR3 protein is CSARGGTDTQYF. The CDR3 bases are TGCAGTGCTAGAGGGGGGACAGATACGCAGTATTTT.

The sample holds many counts of this clonotype. This rearrangement joins TRBV3-1 to TRBJ1-1, with 8 bases aligning to TRBD1. The CDR3 contains 13 residues. Germline CDR1 and CDR2: LGHDT and YNNKEL (reference sequence). The V segment lost 5 bases and the J segment 11 bases; nucleotides outside the gene matches: 10. The CDR3 region has the DNA TGTGCCAGCAGCTTGACAGGGGACCATATGGCTTTCTTT. Amino acids: CASSLTGDHMAFF.

This clonotype turned up a few times. The chain uses TRBV12-3 or TRBV12-4 and TRBJ1-4; no firm D call. The V end was cut by 2 bases, the J end by 5 bases, with 12 bases between. This CDR3 is 15 amino acids long. CDR3: CASSLNSRGNEKLFF. For the CDR3, the DNA is TGTGCCAGCAGTTTAAACTCCCGAGGAAATGAAAAACTGTTTTTT.

This clonotype has a count of ten or more. The V gene is TRBV4-1, the J gene TRBJ1-5; D is possibly TRBD1 (6 bases). V dropped 1 base and J dropped 4 bases, with 14 bases sitting between them. This CDR3 has 16 residues. Germline-derived CDR1 and CDR2 are MGHRA and YSYEKL. The CDR3: CASSQAGRRGNQPQHF. CDR3 nucleotide sequence: TGCGCCAGCAGCCAAGCCGGGCGCAGGGGAAATCAGCCCCAGCATTTT.

This clonotype showed up just a few times. J is TRBJ2-2 and V is TRBV7-2, with unresolved D. CDR3 length: 15 residues. Trimming took 5 bases from V and 4 from J, leaving 14 bases between them. Germline CDR1 and CDR2: SGHTA and FQGNSA. The CDR3 sequence: CASSPDARSTGELFF. CDR3 DNA: TGTGCCAGCAGCCCCGATGCCAGGAGCACCGGGGAGCTGTTTTTT.

At least ten counts were recorded for this clonotype. The chain couples TRBV10-3 to TRBJ2-7; D remains unclear. The CDR3 extends over 12 amino acids. Germline V gene data show CDR1 as ENHRY and CDR2 as SYGVKD. Trimming took off 4 bases at V and 5 bases at J, with 9 bases between the two ends. CDR3 sequence (DNA): TGTGCCATCAGTGCATGGGGTGACGAGCAGTACTTC. Protein: CAISAWGDEQYF.

This rearrangement joins TRBV5-1 to TRBJ2-7; the D gene could be TRBD1 or TRBD2 (5 bases each). This CDR3 comprises 14 residues. Germline CDR1 reads SGHRS; CDR2 reads YFSETQ. Deletions cut 4 bases from V and 5 bases from J, with 16 bases between. CDR3 nucleotide sequence: TGCGCCAGCAGCGGGGACGTACCGCTAGACGAGCAGTACTTC. This codes for CASSGDVPLDEQYF.

The chain links TRBV29-1 to TRBJ1-2; 8 bases line up with TRBD1. The CDR3 length is 13 residues. Germline lookup yields CDR1 SQVTM and CDR2 ANQGSEA. With 4 bases clipped from V and 7 bases from J, the junction kept 8 bases outside the gene matches. The CDR3 sequence: CSVVPGGEGGYTF. CDR3 in DNA: TGCAGCGTTGTTCCAGGGGGCGAGGGTGGCTACACCTTC. Full variable domain (missing parts from reference TRBV29-1 and TRBJ1-2): SAVISQKPSRDICQRGTSLTIQCQVDSQVTMMFWYRQQPGQSLTLIATANQGSEATYESGFVIDKFPISRPNLTFSTLTVSNMSPEDSSIYLCSVVPGGEGGYTFGSGTRLTVV.

The rearrangement joins TRBV4-1 to TRBJ1-2; 7 bases are shared with TRBD1. The J segment lost 4 bases and the V segment lost 4 bases, leaving 15 bases of the junction unmatched. Looked up from germline, CDR1 is MGHRA and CDR2 is YSYEKL. CDR3 size: 17 residues. The CDR3 nucleotides read TGCGCCAGCAGCCCAAGTGAGGGTAGGGGGCGAGGCTATGGCTACACCTTC. This encodes CASSPSEGRGRGYGYTF.

In this sample, this clonotype turned up many times. The chain joins TRBV6-1 to TRBJ1-2, with D hard to call. Trimming removed 2 bases from V and 2 bases from J, with 6 bases in between. Germline V gene sequence: CDR1 MNHNS, CDR2 SASEGT. The CDR3 runs 13 residues. The CDR3 sequence: CASSEFVNYGYTF. Here the CDR3 DNA reads TGTGCCAGCAGTGAATTCGTCAACTATGGCTACACCTTC.

This clonotype was observed a few times. The V call is TRBV11-2, the J call TRBJ2-4; no clear D. V lost 0 bases, J lost 15 bases, and 12 bases lay in between. This CDR3 has 12 amino acids. Germline V gene lookup returns CDR1 SGHAT and CDR2 FQNNGV. The CDR3 protein is CASSLDLSARYF. CDR3 nucleotide sequence: TGTGCCAGCAGCTTAGATCTTAGTGCCCGGTACTTC.

The chain has TRBV10-3 and TRBJ2-3; 11 bases are a match to TRBD2. The CDR3 loop spans 16 amino acids. Germline assignment: CDR1 ENHRY and CDR2 SYGVKD. Losses at the gene ends were 3 bases for V and 4 bases for J; bases not matched to a gene: 6. The chain's CDR3 is CAISELLAGVPDTQYF. The CDR3 nucleotides read TGTGCCATCAGTGAACTACTAGCGGGGGTGCCAGATACGCAGTATTTT.

This clonotype was seen a few times. The chain employs TRBV18 and TRBJ2-7; D gene unclear. The CDR3 length is 11 residues. CDR1 is KGHSH, CDR2 LQKENI, per germline. With 8 bases removed from V and 5 bases from J, the gap between germline ends came to 10 bases. The DNA for the CDR3 is TGTGCCAGCCAAAATCTCCACGAGCAGTACTTC. Protein sequence: CASQNLHEQYF.

This clonotype was counted at least ten times. The chain recombines TRBV5-1 with TRBJ1-6, with D possibly matching TRBD1 (6 bases). Trimming took 7 bases from V and 0 from J, leaving 17 bases between them. There are 17 residues in the CDR3. CDR1 and CDR2 from the germline V gene are SGHRS and YFSETQ. The chain's CDR3 is CASSGDLGSSYNSPLHF. The CDR3 region has the DNA TGCGCCAGCTCAGGGGATCTAGGGAGCTCCTATAATTCACCCCTCCACTTT.

V is TRBV12-3 or TRBV12-4 and J is TRBJ1-3; weak D call: TRBD1 (5 bases). The CDR3 extends over 15 amino acids. V was trimmed by 3 bases and J by 0 bases, leaving 9 bases between them. Here the CDR3 DNA reads TGTGCCAGCAGTTTCGTAGGGGCCTCTGGAAACACCATATATTTT. Its translation: CASSFVGASGNTIYF.

This clonotype showed up many times. In DNA form, the CDR3 reads TGCGCCAGCAGCGTAGAGCCAGGGGGCTTTGATGAAAAACTGTTTTTT. This gives the protein CASSVEPGGFDEKLFF. The rearrangement joins TRBV5-1 to TRBJ1-4; 8 bases match TRBD1. V dropped 4 bases and J dropped 6; count of bases not matched to a gene: 11. Looked up from germline, CDR1 is SGHRS and CDR2 is YFSETQ. The CDR3 consists of 16 residues.

The J gene is TRBJ2-3, the V gene TRBV29-1, with D hard to call. Germline V CDR1 and CDR2: SQVTM, ANQGSEA. CDR3 size: 13 residues. V dropped 3 bases and J dropped 0 bases, with 7 bases sitting between them. The CDR3 sequence is CSVDGRSTDTQYF. The DNA for the CDR3 is TGCAGCGTTGACGGACGGAGCACAGATACGCAGTATTTT.

This clonotype was recorded many times. The chain combines TRBV12-3 or TRBV12-4 with TRBJ1-2; TRBD1 aligns across 8 bases. V shed 3 bases, J shed 6 bases, and the junction held 6 bases outside the gene matches. The CDR3 consists of 14 residues. CDR3 sequence reads: CASSFNQGADGYTF. CDR3 DNA sequence: TGTGCCAGCAGTTTTAACCAGGGGGCGGATGGCTACACCTTC.

This clonotype was seen ten or more times. The V and J genes are TRBV7-6 and TRBJ2-5; D not resolved. Germline V gene lookup returns CDR1 SGHVS and CDR2 FNYEAQ. V dropped 0 bases and J dropped 5 bases, with 10 bases sitting between them. CDR3 size: 14 residues. DNA of the CDR3: TGTGCCAGCAGCTTAGCGCTACCGCCCGAGACCCAGTACTTC. The encoded protein is CASSLALPPETQYF.

The chain is built from TRBV2 and TRBJ1-3; D is undetermined. Germline lookup yields CDR1 SNHLY and CDR2 FYNNEI. Trimming cost V 6 bases and J 3 bases, with 9 bases left between them. The CDR3 length is 13 residues. CDR3 coding DNA: TGTGCCAGCAGCCCACTCTTTGGAAACACCATATATTTT. Translation gives CASSPLFGNTIYF. The variable domain in full, completed from reference TRBV2 and TRBJ1-3, reads EPEVTQTPSHQVTQMGQEVILRCVPISNHLYFYWYRQILGQKVEFLVSFYNNEISEKSEIFDDQFSVERPDGSNFTLKIRSTKLEDSAMYFCASSPLFGNTIYFGEGSWLTVV.

This clonotype was seen repeatedly, ten times or more. This chain connects TRBV2 to TRBJ1-1, with D uncertain. CDR1 and CDR2 from the germline V gene are SNHLY and FYNNEI. V dropped 3 bases and J dropped 3 bases, with 11 bases sitting between them. This CDR3 is built from 14 residues. CDR3 protein: CASSDLVGDTEAFF. The CDR3 nucleotides read TGTGCCAGCAGTGATTTAGTTGGGGACACTGAAGCTTTCTTT. Variable domain in full (rest from reference TRBV2 and TRBJ1-1): EPEVTQTPSHQVTQMGQEVILRCVPISNHLYFYWYRQILGQKVEFLVSFYNNEISEKSEIFDDQFSVERPDGSNFTLKIRSTKLEDSAMYFCASSDLVGDTEAFFGQGTRLTVV.

This clonotype was seen a handful of times. CDR3 bases: TGTGCCAGTAGTACCCCGAGATCAGGCCTATGGTCCAATCAGCCCCAGCATTTT. This gives the protein CASSTPRSGLWSNQPQHF. The chain carries TRBV19 and TRBJ1-5; D gene ambiguous. Per germline, CDR1 LNHDA and CDR2 SQIVND (reference sequence). V was pared by 4 bases and J by 3 bases, with 22 bases between. The CDR3 has 18 amino acids.

In its sample, this clonotype was seen many times. The V call is TRBV11-2, the J call TRBJ2-3; D gene uncertain. This CDR3 has 13 amino acids. Trimming removed 5 bases from V and 6 bases from J, with 12 bases in between. Germline loops: CDR1 SGHAT, CDR2 FQNNGV. The CDR3 nucleotides read TGTGCCAGCAGCCCCGAGTTGGTCGATACGCAGTATTTT. This gives the protein CASSPELVDTQYF.

This clonotype was counted at least ten times. This chain uses TRBV5-6 with TRBJ1-3; weak D call: TRBD1 (6 bases). Looked up from germline, CDR1 is SGHDT and CDR2 is YYEEEE. The CDR3 runs 16 residues. Trimming pared 2 bases from V and 0 bases from J, leaving 12 bases between. The CDR3 here is CASSFIDRPSGNTIYF. DNA for the CDR3: TGTGCCAGCAGCTTTATCGACAGGCCCTCTGGAAACACCATATATTTT.